Shown below are 26 T cell receptor beta chains from a single sample sequenced in a study of cytomegalovirus exposure and HLA in healthy donors. Libraries were prepared by immunoSEQ multiplex PCR; TCRdb keeps only in-frame clonotypes and omits some of them. The profile shows 98,000 or so clones, more than 90% of them singletons. What was sequenced was PBMCs. The source is a woman aged 18 to 35 in good health and CMV-seronegative.

This clone was recorded once. Here the CDR3 DNA reads TGTGCCAGCAGTACAGGGGTAGAAGCTTTCTTT. It codes for CASSTGVEAFF. The chain employs TRBV6-6 and TRBJ1-1, with TRBD1 matching over 7 bases. The CDR3 runs 11 residues. Germline V gene sequence: CDR1 MNHNY, CDR2 SVGAGI (reference sequence). The V and J ends lost 5 bases and 8 bases, in that order; junction bases with no gene match: 2.

The J gene is TRBJ1-1, the V gene TRBV28, with a possible D match to TRBD1 (6 bases). Germline assignment: CDR1 MDHEN and CDR2 SYDVKM. V lost 4 bases and J 2 bases, leaving 14 bases between the germline ends. This CDR3 contains 15 residues. In DNA form, the CDR3 reads TGTGCCAGCAGTTCAACAGGGAGCGTCAACACTGAAGCTTTCTTT. Protein sequence: CASSSTGSVNTEAFF.

The rearrangement links TRBV29-1 to TRBJ2-1, with D maybe TRBD2 (7 bases). The ends were cut back, 3 bases at V and 4 bases at J, with 16 bases in the middle. This CDR3 has 15 residues. CDR1 is SQVTM and CDR2 is ANQGSEA in the germline V gene. The DNA for the CDR3 is TGCAGCGTTGACCAGGCGGGGGCGGGATACAATGAGCAGTTCTTC. Amino acids: CSVDQAGAGYNEQFF.

This chain links TRBV10-3 with TRBJ1-2; no clear D. The CDR3 runs to 15 residues. Germline V gives CDR1 ENHRY, CDR2 SYGVKD. The V end was cut by 0 bases, the J end by 8 bases, with 16 bases between. CDR3 DNA: TGTGCCATCAGTGAGTCTGGCGGCGGGTCGGAGGGCTACACCTTC. Translating gives CAISESGGGSEGYTF.

V is TRBV5-6 and J is TRBJ2-1; D is uncertain. Deletions cut 0 bases from V and 7 bases from J, with 8 bases between. This CDR3 has 13 residues. The germline V gene has CDR1 SGHDT and CDR2 YYEEEE. The CDR3: CASSLGNLNEQFF. The CDR3 DNA sequence: TGTGCCAGCAGCTTGGGCAATCTAAATGAGCAGTTCTTC.

In this sample, this clone turned up once. The rearrangement links TRBV7-3 to TRBJ2-5; unclear D gene. V was clipped by 5 bases and J by 7 bases, with 17 bases between them. Germline loops: CDR1 SGHTA, CDR2 FQGTGA. This CDR3 contains 14 residues. CDR3 nucleotides: TGTGCCAGCAGCACCGGAGACCCAGTTTCGACCCAGTACTTC. This sequence encodes CASSTGDPVSTQYF.

This clone was seen once. The chain carries TRBV2 and TRBJ2-5; TRBD2 agrees at 7 bases. With V trimmed by 1 base and J by 9 bases, 11 bases remained unmatched. CDR1 SNHLY and CDR2 FYNNEI come from the germline V gene. The CDR3 contains 15 residues. The CDR3 DNA follows: TGTGCCAGCAGTGAAGAGTCCGGACTAGTTGTGCCCCAGTACTTC. It translates to CASSEESGLVVPQYF.

The chain couples TRBV7-2 to TRBJ2-7; D ambiguous. The germline V gene encodes CDR1 SGHTA and CDR2 FQGNSA. This CDR3 is 15 amino acids long. V dropped 6 bases and J dropped 0 bases, with 15 bases sitting between them. The CDR3 nucleotides are TGTGCCAGCAGTCCCTCGGGTTTCAGCTCCTACGAGCAGTACTTC. Encoded protein: CASSPSGFSSYEQYF.

This clone has only one observation. The rearrangement joins TRBV6-1 to TRBJ1-2; maybe TRBD1 (6 bases). The CDR3 runs 14 residues. CDR1 is MNHNS, CDR2 SASEGT, per germline. Trimming took off 8 bases at V and 4 bases at J, with 17 bases between the two ends. The DNA for the CDR3 is TGTGCCAGCCGCTTAGGGGGGGGAGTCTATGGCTACACCTTC. This gives the protein CASRLGGGVYGYTF.

The chain carries TRBV6-6 and TRBJ1-2, with TRBD1 identical over 8 bases. CDR1 and CDR2 (germline): MNHNY, SVGAGI (reference sequence). Germline trimming cut 2 bases from V and 8 bases from J; bases unmatched to any gene: 7. This CDR3 contains 14 residues. For the CDR3, the DNA is TGTGCCAGCAGTTACCGAGAGACAGGGGTGGGCTACACCTTC. This gives the protein CASSYRETGVGYTF.

The gene calls are TRBV20-1 and TRBJ2-7, with TRBD2 as a possible D gene (6 bases). The CDR3 runs 11 residues. The germline V gene has CDR1 DFQATT and CDR2 SNEGSKA (reference sequence). The ends were cut back, 6 bases at V and 1 base at J, with 7 bases in the middle. Here the CDR3 reads CSASGSYEQYF. In DNA form, the CDR3 reads TGCAGTGCAAGCGGGTCCTACGAGCAGTACTTC.

This CDR3 reads CASSLAHKPGQVNTEAFF. The CDR3 bases are TGTGCCAGCAGCTTAGCGCATAAACCGGGACAGGTGAACACTGAAGCTTTCTTT. J is TRBJ1-1 and V is TRBV7-9; 8 bases fit TRBD1. J lost 0 bases, V lost 0 bases, and 9 bases had no gene match. Per germline, CDR1 SEHNR and CDR2 FQNEAQ (reference sequence). CDR3 size: 18 residues.

The chain carries TRBV7-9 and TRBJ2-7; 10 bases are a match to TRBD1. V lost 3 bases, J lost 1 base, and 6 bases stayed unmatched. The germline CDR1 and CDR2 sequences are SEHNR and FQNEAQ (reference sequence). This CDR3 comprises 16 residues. The CDR3 bases are TGTGCCAGCAGCTTCTACGGGACAGGGGTATCCTACGAGCAGTACTTC. This sequence encodes CASSFYGTGVSYEQYF.

This clone is a singleton in its sample. The rearrangement uses TRBV27 and TRBJ2-3; 7 nucleotides match TRBD1. J was trimmed by 1 base and V by 5 bases; bases with no gene match: 15. Germline loops: CDR1 MNHEY, CDR2 SMNVEV (reference sequence). The CDR3 extends over 18 amino acids. In nucleotides, the CDR3 is TGTGCCAGCAGTAAAAGACAGGGCTGGTATGAGGGCACAGATACGCAGTATTTT. This sequence encodes CASSKRQGWYEGTDTQYF.

V is TRBV7-8 and J is TRBJ2-5, with 8 positions matching TRBD2. CDR1 is SGHVS, CDR2 FQNEAQ, per germline. V lost 4 bases and J lost 6; bases outside the gene matches: 7. This CDR3 region has 14 residues. CDR3 in DNA: TGTGCCAGCAGCTCAGGGACTAGTGCGAAGACCCAGTACTTC. Translated: CASSSGTSAKTQYF.

The rearrangement uses TRBV5-1 and TRBJ1-1; D unclear. The V end lost 4 bases, the J end lost 6 bases, and 13 bases lay between the germline ends. The CDR3 has 13 amino acids. CDR1 and CDR2 from the germline V gene are SGHRS and YFSETQ. The CDR3 spells CASSHGEGAEAFF. The CDR3 region has the DNA TGCGCCAGCAGCCACGGAGAGGGAGCTGAAGCTTTCTTT. Full variable domain (outside the CDR3, taken from reference TRBV5-1 and TRBJ1-1): KAGVTQTPRYLIKTRGQQVTLSCSPISGHRSVSWYQQTPGQGLQFLFEYFSETQRNKGNFPGRFSGRQFSNSRSEMNVSTLELGDSALYLCASSHGEGAEAFFGQGTRLTVV.

The CDR3, as DNA: TGTGCCAGCAGTGACGGTAGCGGGGGGGGCACAGATACGCAGTATTTT. Its protein is CASSDGSGGGTDTQYF. V is TRBV6-4 and J is TRBJ2-3; 11 nucleotides match TRBD2. The CDR3 is 16 residues long. Germline values: CDR1 MRHNA, CDR2 SNTAGT. Trimming cost V 2 bases and J 1 base; bases outside gene matches: 2.

The chain uses TRBV2 and TRBJ2-5; D may be TRBD2 (6 bases). This CDR3 region has 13 residues. The V end lost 4 bases, the J end lost 5 bases, and 11 bases lay between the germline ends. In germline, CDR1 is SNHLY, CDR2 FYNNEI. CDR3 in amino acids: CASSARGLETQYF. The CDR3 nucleotides are TGTGCCAGCAGTGCCCGGGGGTTGGAGACCCAGTACTTC.

The chain has TRBV7-3 and TRBJ2-5; D remains ambiguous. CDR1 is SGHTA and CDR2 is FQGTGA in the germline V gene. This CDR3 spans 14 amino acids. V lost 5 bases and J lost 2, with 12 bases in between. CDR3 sequence: CASSPSAMQETQYF. The CDR3 DNA follows: TGTGCCAGCAGCCCTTCAGCGATGCAAGAGACCCAGTACTTC.

V and J are TRBV7-9 and TRBJ1-4; 8 positions agree with TRBD1. This CDR3 contains 16 residues. The germline V gene encodes CDR1 SEHNR and CDR2 FQNEAQ (reference sequence). V lost 5 bases to trimming and J lost 8 bases; unmatched junction nucleotides: 13. CDR3 DNA sequence: TGTGCCAGCAGCGAGCAGACAGGGGAAGAAGAAGAAAAACTGTTTTTT. Protein sequence: CASSEQTGEEEEKLFF.

This chain links TRBV9 with TRBJ1-1, with 11 positions matching TRBD1. Trimming at V came to 3 bases and at J to 1 base, leaving 8 bases not matched to a gene. Per germline, CDR1 SGDLS and CDR2 YYNGEE. The length of the CDR3 is 17 residues. DNA of the CDR3: TGTGCCAGCAGCGACCCCGGGACAGGGGGAACGAACACTGAAGCTTTCTTT. It is translated as CASSDPGTGGTNTEAFF.

V and J are TRBV18 and TRBJ2-7; D unresolved. Trimming removed 3 bases at V and 1 base at J, with 16 bases between. CDR1 and CDR2 (germline): KGHSH, LQKENI. The CDR3 covers 16 residues. The CDR3 nucleotides read TGTGCCAGCTCACCTAACCGCGGTGGGTTGTCCTACGAGCAGTACTTC. This encodes CASSPNRGGLSYEQYF. The variable domain in full, completed from reference TRBV18 and TRBJ2-7, reads NAGVMQNPRHLVRRRGQEARLRCSPMKGHSHVYWYRQLPEEGLKFMVYLQKENIIDESGMPKERFSAEFPKEGPSILRIQQVVRGDSAAYFCASSPNRGGLSYEQYFGPGTRLTVT.

The V and J genes are TRBV4-2 and TRBJ2-7, with D possibly being TRBD2 (5 bases). V was shortened by 1 base and J by 6 bases, with 19 bases between the two germline ends. The CDR3 is 16 residues long. CDR1 is LGHNA and CDR2 is YNFKEQ in the germline V gene. The CDR3 region is CASSQVAKLGGCEQYF. The CDR3 coding sequence is TGTGCCAGCAGCCAAGTGGCGAAGTTAGGAGGCTGCGAGCAGTACTTC.

This chain connects TRBV19 to TRBJ2-7, with D perhaps matching TRBD2 (6 bases). The germline CDR1 and CDR2 sequences are LNHDA and SQIVND (reference sequence). The CDR3 has 16 residues. The V and J ends lost 3 bases and 2 bases respectively, with 17 bases between them. The CDR3 DNA is TGTGCCAGTAGTATTGGTTGGCGGGACCGCCCCTACGAGCAGTACTTC. Its protein is CASSIGWRDRPYEQYF.

This sequence joins TRBV19 and TRBJ1-1; the match to TRBD1 covers 7 bases. This CDR3 region has 13 residues. V lost 3 bases to trimming and J lost 11 bases; unmatched junction nucleotides: 9. Germline V gene data show CDR1 as LNHDA and CDR2 as SQIVND (reference sequence). This CDR3 is CASSMGTAPAAFF. The CDR3 DNA follows: TGTGCCAGTAGTATGGGGACAGCCCCTGCCGCTTTCTTT. The full variable domain, in which reference TRBV19 and TRBJ1-1 provide the parts outside the CDR3, is DGGITQSPKYLFRKEGQNVTLSCEQNLNHDAMYWYRQDPGQGLRLIYYSQIVNDFQKGDIAEGYSVSREKKESFPLTVTSAQKNPTAFYLCASSMGTAPAAFFGQGTRLTVV.

The V gene is TRBV9, the J gene TRBJ2-2; D perhaps matches TRBD2 (7 bases). The CDR3 has 17 residues. The V gene's germline CDR1 is SGDLS and CDR2 YYNGEE. V was pared by 3 bases and J by 6 bases, with 21 bases between. CDR3 sequence (DNA): TGTGCCAGCAGCGGGATAGGGGGGGGCGTATCCCCCGGGGAGCTGTTTTTT. Its translation: CASSGIGGGVSPGELFF.